These 25 T cell receptor beta chains originate from one sample sequenced in a study of T cell responses to AZD1222 COVID-19 vaccine. Only in-frame clones appear in the TCRdb table, and some are missing; sequencing was by immunoSEQ multiplex PCR. The sample yields tens of thousands of clones, 80% to 90% seen once. The starting material was peripheral blood, obtained 28 days after the second AZD1222 dose. These receptor sequences come from an adult who received the AZD1222 COVID-19 vaccine.

The V call is TRBV5-1, the J call TRBJ2-2; 9 nucleotides match TRBD1. CDR3 length equals 15 residues. Germline trimming cut 5 bases from V and 4 bases from J; bases unmatched to any gene: 6. Germline V CDR1 and CDR2: SGHRS, YFSETQ. The CDR3 DNA sequence: TGCGCCAGCAGTCTAGGACAGGGGAGCACCGGGGAGCTGTTTTTT. This codes for CASSLGQGSTGELFF.

The rearrangement uses TRBV9 and TRBJ2-2; 8 positions match TRBD1. Germline loops: CDR1 SGDLS, CDR2 YYNGEE. With 1 base clipped from V and 7 bases from J, the junction kept 12 bases outside the gene matches. The CDR3 loop spans 17 amino acids. The chain's CDR3 is CASSVIRAGGSSGELFF. CDR3 in DNA: TGTGCCAGCAGCGTAATCCGGGCAGGGGGCTCAAGCGGGGAGCTGTTTTTT.

This clone was counted a single time. The chain combines TRBV7-7 with TRBJ2-1, with 7 bases fitting TRBD2. The CDR3 has 17 amino acids. Trimming cost V 1 base and J 7 bases; bases outside gene matches: 13. Germline V lookup: CDR1 SSHAT, CDR2 FNYEAQ (reference sequence). The CDR3, as DNA: TGTGCCAGCAGCTTAGGGGTGGGAGGGCCAATGTTGAATGAGCAGTTCTTC. As protein: CASSLGVGGPMLNEQFF.

The gene calls are TRBV5-1 and TRBJ2-3; the match to TRBD2 covers 13 bases. This CDR3 has 17 amino acids. CDR1 is SGHRS, CDR2 YFSETQ, per germline. The trim removed 4 bases at V and 1 base at J, leaving 6 bases unmatched. The CDR3 loop is CASSHGLAGEGTDTQYF. The CDR3 DNA is TGCGCCAGCAGCCACGGACTAGCGGGGGAAGGCACAGATACGCAGTATTTT.

V and J are TRBV3-1 (or the pseudogene TRBV3-2) and TRBJ2-1, with TRBD1 identical over 9 bases. The CDR3 totals 16 residues. V dropped 5 bases and J dropped 4; count of bases not matched to a gene: 9. CDR1 is LGHDT and CDR2 is YNNKEL in the germline V gene (reference sequence). The CDR3 loop is CASSLSGTGRYNEQFF. In nucleotides, the CDR3 is TGTGCCAGCAGCTTATCCGGGACAGGGAGGTACAATGAGCAGTTCTTC.

CDR3 protein: CASSSHTGAPAEAFF. The DNA of the CDR3 is TGTGCCAGCAGTTCCCACACAGGGGCGCCGGCTGAAGCTTTCTTT. This rearrangement joins TRBV28 to TRBJ1-1; 7 nucleotides line up with TRBD1. The V gene end was trimmed by 4 bases and the J gene end by 6 bases; junction bases not matched to a gene: 11. This CDR3 has 15 residues. Germline-derived CDR1 and CDR2 are MDHEN and SYDVKM.

This chain connects TRBV3-1 (or the pseudogene TRBV3-2) to TRBJ2-1; tentative D call: TRBD2 (5 bases). The V end lost 4 bases, the J end lost 4 bases, and 5 bases lay between the germline ends. Germline V gene sequence: CDR1 LGHDT, CDR2 YNNKEL (reference sequence). The CDR3 sequence is 12 residues long. CDR3 in amino acids: CASSREYNEQFF. The CDR3 DNA follows: TGTGCCAGCAGCCGGGAGTACAATGAGCAGTTCTTC.

V and J are TRBV28 and TRBJ2-5; maybe TRBD2 (6 bases). Trimming left V 3 bases short and J 0 bases short, with 8 bases between. Germline CDR1 and CDR2: MDHEN and SYDVKM. This CDR3 is 14 amino acids long. The CDR3 region is CASSFSSDQETQYF. DNA of the CDR3: TGTGCCAGCAGTTTCTCTAGCGACCAAGAGACCCAGTACTTC. The full variable domain, its missing parts supplied by reference TRBV28 and TRBJ2-5, is DVKVTQSSRYLVKRTGEKVFLECVQDMDHENMFWYRQDPGLGLRLIYFSYDVKMKEKGDIPEGYSVSREKKERFSLILESASTNQTSMYLCASSFSSDQETQYFGPGTRLLVL.

The rearrangement uses TRBV7-7 and TRBJ2-5, with D perhaps matching TRBD1 (5 bases). Germline CDR1 and CDR2: SSHAT and FNYEAQ (reference sequence). V lost 5 bases and J lost 0, with 13 bases in between. The CDR3 sequence is 15 residues long. The CDR3 sequence: CASSKGVTYQETQYF. CDR3 in DNA: TGTGCCAGCAGCAAAGGGGTCACTTACCAAGAGACCCAGTACTTC. Full variable domain (remainder filled in from reference TRBV7-7 and TRBJ2-5): GAGVSQSPRYKVTKRGQDVTLRCDPISSHATLYWYQQALGQGPEFLTYFNYEAQPDKSGLPSDRFSAERPEGSISTLTIQRTEQRDSAMYRCASSKGVTYQETQYFGPGTRLLVL.

The chain uses TRBV11-3 and TRBJ2-2; 8 bases fit TRBD2. The CDR3 sequence is 18 residues long. J lost 0 bases, V lost 1 base, and 7 bases had no gene match. CDR1 is SGHNT, CDR2 YENEEA, per germline. CDR3: CASSLARTSLANTGELFF. The CDR3 DNA reads TGTGCCAGCAGCTTAGCCCGGACTAGCCTCGCGAACACCGGGGAGCTGTTTTTT.

The chain is built from TRBV18 and TRBJ1-4; D gene unclear. V lost 0 bases and J lost 5, with 7 bases in between. Germline CDR1 KGHSH, CDR2 LQKENI. The CDR3 has 14 amino acids. The CDR3 nucleotides are TGTGCCAGCTCACCACCCCAGCCGAATGAAAAACTGTTTTTT. It codes for CASSPPQPNEKLFF.

The chain links TRBV14 to TRBJ1-1, with 7 bases aligning to TRBD1. V gave up 6 bases and J gave up 1 base; unmatched junction bases: 5. There are 14 residues in the CDR3. Germline V gives CDR1 SGHDN, CDR2 FVKESK. The CDR3 nucleotides read TGTGCCAGCAGTCTACAGGGGAAGAACACTGAAGCTTTCTTT. Its translation: CASSLQGKNTEAFF. The full variable domain, completed using reference TRBV14 and TRBJ1-1, is EAGVTQFPSHSVIEKGQTVTLRCDPISGHDNLYWYRRVMGKEIKFLLHFVKESKQDESGMPNNRFLAERTGGTYSTLKVQPAELEDSGVYFCASSLQGKNTEAFFGQGTRLTVV.

This chain connects TRBV18 to TRBJ1-3; D is uncertain. V was cut by 2 bases and J by 3 bases, with 17 bases left in between. The length of the CDR3 is 17 residues. Looked up from germline, CDR1 is KGHSH and CDR2 is LQKENI. CDR3 loop: CASSPITVKTGGNTIYF. Written as DNA, the CDR3 is TGTGCCAGCTCACCAATTACAGTTAAAACGGGTGGAAACACCATATATTTT.

The chain employs TRBV27 and TRBJ1-6; the match to TRBD1 covers 8 bases. The junction had 8 bases not matched to a gene; V was cut back by 5 bases and J by 5 bases. The length of the CDR3 is 16 residues. From germline, CDR1 is MNHEY and CDR2 SMNVEV (reference sequence). The CDR3 nucleotides read TGTGCCAGCAGTCGCACAGGGGGTAGAAATAATTCACCCCTCCACTTT. Translating it yields CASSRTGGRNNSPLHF.

The CDR3 DNA follows: TGTGCCAGTAGTATTGCGGCGGAAGGTGGGGTCGAGCAGTACTTC. This codes for CASSIAAEGGVEQYF. This chain joins TRBV19 and TRBJ2-7; D is uncertain. V was pared by 3 bases and J by 6 bases, with 18 bases between. This CDR3 is 15 amino acids long. Germline values: CDR1 LNHDA, CDR2 SQIVND (reference sequence).

The chain combines TRBV27 with TRBJ1-4; no clear D gene. The germline V gene encodes CDR1 MNHEY and CDR2 SMNVEV (reference sequence). This CDR3 has 14 residues. Deletions cut 2 bases from V and 5 bases from J, with 9 bases between. CDR3: CASSLRVVNEKLFF. DNA for the CDR3: TGTGCCAGCAGTTTACGGGTGGTGAATGAAAAACTGTTTTTT.

The CDR3 is CASSPKGDSSGNTIYF. The CDR3 region has the DNA TGTGCCAGCAGTCCTAAGGGGGATTCCTCTGGAAACACCATATATTTT. The gene calls are TRBV28 and TRBJ1-3; weak D call: TRBD1 (6 bases). The CDR3 length is 16 residues. Germline CDR1 and CDR2: MDHEN and SYDVKM. Trimming took 5 bases from V and 0 from J, leaving 14 bases between them.

This clone was recorded only once. This rearrangement joins TRBV12-3 or TRBV12-4 to TRBJ2-5; D not resolved. The CDR3 runs to 12 residues. Trimming took 3 bases from V and 3 from J, leaving 5 bases between them. CDR3 DNA sequence: TGTGCCAGCAGTTTGGGCAAAGAGACCCAGTACTTC. The encoded protein is CASSLGKETQYF.

The chain joins TRBV27 to TRBJ1-6, with D unresolved. The CDR3 has 13 amino acids. CDR1 and CDR2 (germline): MNHEY, SMNVEV (reference sequence). V lost 6 bases and J lost 11, with 14 bases in between. This CDR3 reads CASRDGIGTPLHF. The CDR3 nucleotides are TGTGCCAGCAGAGACGGGATAGGGACACCCCTCCACTTT.

This chain uses TRBV5-4 with TRBJ2-1; 14 bases are a match to TRBD2. There are 16 residues in the CDR3. Per the germline V gene, CDR1 is SGHNT and CDR2 is YYREEE (reference sequence). Trimming removed 5 bases from V and 8 bases from J; junction bases left unmatched: 9. The CDR3, as DNA: TGTGCCAGCAGTTCAAGACTAGCGGGAGGGATGGATGAGCAGTTCTTC. Translating gives CASSSRLAGGMDEQFF.

This clone was seen just once. The chain joins TRBV6-5 to TRBJ1-6; D gene uncertain. The V and J ends lost 7 bases and 7 bases respectively, with 14 bases between them. There are 14 residues in the CDR3. The V gene's germline CDR1 is MNHEY and CDR2 SVGAGI. CDR3 region: CASTRRGLNSPLHF. Written as DNA, the CDR3 is TGTGCCAGCACTCGGCGGGGATTAAATTCACCCCTCCACTTT.

The chain couples TRBV2 to TRBJ2-7; D perhaps matches TRBD2 (6 bases). Deletions cut 1 base from V and 4 bases from J, with 8 bases between. The CDR3 consists of 13 residues. Germline V CDR1 and CDR2: SNHLY, FYNNEI. The CDR3 loop reads CASSEGGVYEQYF. In DNA, the CDR3 is TGTGCCAGCAGTGAAGGGGGGGTTTACGAGCAGTACTTC.

The gene calls are TRBV11-2 and TRBJ1-3, with D unresolved. The CDR3 is 16 residues long. The germline V gene encodes CDR1 SGHAT and CDR2 FQNNGV. V was cut by 0 bases and J by 2 bases, with 11 bases left in between. CDR3 DNA sequence: TGTGCCAGCAGCTTAGAGCGGGCGGGGACTGGAAACACCATATATTTT. Its translation is CASSLERAGTGNTIYF.

This chain connects TRBV12-2 to TRBJ1-2; the table's D call, TRBD1, was not checked against the DNA. TRBV12-2 represents a pseudogene. The CDR3 length is 15 residues. CDR3 in DNA: TGTGCAAGTCGCTTAGCGAAGACAGGGGAGGATGGCTACACCTTC. Residues: CASRLAKTGEDGYTF.

This clone showed up just a few times. The J gene is TRBJ2-7, the V gene TRBV18, with no clear D. The V gene lost 6 bases and the J gene lost 5 bases, with 29 bases spanning the gap. The CDR3 consists of 18 residues. From germline, CDR1 is KGHSH and CDR2 LQKENI. The CDR3 spells CASSPSYGRRTPPDEQYF. Here the CDR3 DNA reads TGTGCCAGCTCGCCAAGCTACGGTAGGCGAACACCTCCGGACGAGCAGTACTTC.